This T cell receptor (beta chain) was identified during a study of blood T cell repertoires in COVID-19. The method was immunoSEQ multiplex PCR; TCRdb's version includes in-frame clones alone and lacks a portion of them. This sample carries 310,000 or so clones, approximately 90% of them seen once, and the ten largest clones take about 2%. V lost 3 bases to trimming and J lost 3 bases, with 13 bases between them. CDR1 is SGHNT and CDR2 is YYREEE in the germline V gene (reference sequence). The CDR3 is 15 residues long. The clonotype was recovered from a woman aged 45-60 years who had recovered from COVID-19. The genes are TRBV5-4 and TRBJ2-1; D uncertain. Sequencing input: peripheral blood. In nucleotides, the CDR3 is TGTGCCAGCAGCTCCACAGAGACCATCTACAATGAGCAGTTCTTC. This translates into CASSSTETIYNEQFF.